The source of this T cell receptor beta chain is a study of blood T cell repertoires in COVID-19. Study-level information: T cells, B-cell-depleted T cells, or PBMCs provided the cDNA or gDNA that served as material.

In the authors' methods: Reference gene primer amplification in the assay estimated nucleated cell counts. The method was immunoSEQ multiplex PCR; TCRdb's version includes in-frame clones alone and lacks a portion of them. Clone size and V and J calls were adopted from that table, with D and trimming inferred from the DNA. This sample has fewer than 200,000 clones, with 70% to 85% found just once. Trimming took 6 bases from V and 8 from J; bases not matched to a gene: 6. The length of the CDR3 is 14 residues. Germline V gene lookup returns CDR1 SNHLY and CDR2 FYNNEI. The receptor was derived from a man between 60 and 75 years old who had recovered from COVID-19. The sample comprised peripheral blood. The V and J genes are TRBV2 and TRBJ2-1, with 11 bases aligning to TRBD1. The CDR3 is CASRRTGGFDEQFF. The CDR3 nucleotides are TGTGCCAGCAGGCGGACAGGGGGCTTCGATGAGCAGTTCTTC.